This TCR beta chain originates from a study of T cells in localized non-small cell lung cancer. Overall study findings and caveats: Longer survival (overall) was linked to higher T cell density in blood. Median detection of top 100 tumor clones in adjacent lung was around 57 clones. Uninvolved adjacent lung, not tumor, had the highest T cell clonality.

There are 11 residues in the CDR3. Trimming removed 8 bases at V and 9 bases at J, with 11 bases between. Germline V gives CDR1 MDHEN, CDR2 SYDVKM. TCRdb's copy holds only in-frame clones and misses some; the assay was immunoSEQ multiplex PCR. Counted here are roughly 26,000 clones, roughly nine tenths occurring once; the ten biggest clones make up about 14%. As concerns this clone: Its target is not known.

This receptor was taken from a female donor aged 60 or older with stage II squamous cell lung carcinoma. The gene calls are TRBV28 and TRBJ2-1, with D uncertain. The sequencing here drew on peripheral blood, taken before any cancer treatment. The CDR3 DNA follows: TGTGCCAGCGCCCTCTTACCTGAGCAGTTCTTC. It encodes CASALLPEQFF. The full variable domain, its missing parts supplied by reference TRBV28 and TRBJ2-1, is DVKVTQSSRYLVKRTGEKVFLECVQDMDHENMFWYRQDPGLGLRLIYFSYDVKMKEKGDIPEGYSVSREKKERFSLILESASTNQTSMYLCASALLPEQFFGPGTRLTVL.